The 8 T cell receptor beta chains below were found in one sample sequenced in a study of cytomegalovirus exposure and HLA in healthy donors. Here immunoSEQ multiplex PCR was the method, and the copy in TCRdb shows in-frame clones only, minus some. The table includes fewer than 150,000 clones, about 90% detected once. Sequencing input: PBMCs. The receptors derive from a young man in good health and CMV-seronegative.

The rearrangement uses TRBV9 and TRBJ2-2, with 12 bases identical to TRBD2. Unmatched junction bases numbered 9, after V lost 3 bases and J lost 0 bases. Germline values: CDR1 SGDLS, CDR2 YYNGEE. This CDR3 has 19 amino acids. The DNA for the CDR3 is TGTGCCAGCAGCGGCCCCGGGACTAGCGGGCGTCCGAACACCGGGGAGCTGTTTTTT. This codes for CASSGPGTSGRPNTGELFF.

The rearrangement links TRBV2 to TRBJ2-7, with 14 bases aligning to TRBD2. CDR3 size: 16 residues. Germline CDR1 SNHLY, CDR2 FYNNEI. Trimming took 6 bases from V and 5 from J; bases not matched to a gene: 9. The CDR3 loop is CASSPGLAGGRDEQYF. CDR3 DNA sequence: TGTGCCAGCAGCCCTGGACTAGCGGGAGGACGAGACGAGCAGTACTTC. The complete variable domain, with remaining parts taken from reference TRBV2 and TRBJ2-7, reads EPEVTQTPSHQVTQMGQEVILRCVPISNHLYFYWYRQILGQKVEFLVSFYNNEISEKSEIFDDQFSVERPDGSNFTLKIRSTKLEDSAMYFCASSPGLAGGRDEQYFGPGTRLTVT.

A remark on this clone: Within the sample, other DNA sequences also encode this same CDR3. This chain connects TRBV5-1 to TRBJ2-5; 8 nucleotides line up with TRBD2. This CDR3 has 16 residues. Germline V gene data show CDR1 as SGHRS and CDR2 as YFSETQ. V was clipped by 5 bases and J by 2 bases; unmatched bases: 11. CDR3 sequence: CASSLGTSGTQETQYF. The CDR3 nucleotides are TGCGCCAGCAGTCTCGGAACTAGCGGAACTCAAGAGACCCAGTACTTC.

The chain is built from TRBV4-1 and TRBJ1-4, with 7 nucleotides matching TRBD1. The germline V gene has CDR1 MGHRA and CDR2 YSYEKL. With V trimmed by 1 base and J by 5 bases, 4 bases remained unmatched. CDR3 size: 15 residues. In DNA, the CDR3 is TGCGCCAGCAGCCAAGTACCACAGGGGAATGAAAAACTGTTTTTT. Translating it yields CASSQVPQGNEKLFF.

CDR3 amino acids: CASSMSIGRGAEAFF. For the CDR3, the DNA is TGTGCCAGTAGTATGAGTATTGGCAGGGGAGCTGAAGCTTTCTTT. The genes are TRBV19 and TRBJ1-1, with D possibly matching TRBD1 (6 bases). The CDR3 length is 15 residues. V lost 3 bases to trimming and J lost 6 bases, with 17 bases between them. The germline V gene has CDR1 LNHDA and CDR2 SQIVND (reference sequence).

This chain connects TRBV4-1 to TRBJ2-1; 7 bases fit TRBD2. From germline, CDR1 is MGHRA and CDR2 YSYEKL. This CDR3 has 16 amino acids. The trim removed 0 bases at V and 8 bases at J, leaving 10 bases unmatched. The CDR3 here is CASSQDGTGGLYEQFF. Written as DNA, the CDR3 is TGCGCCAGCAGCCAAGACGGAACGGGAGGACTCTATGAGCAGTTCTTC.

This chain's CDR3 is CASSLPDYGYTF. CDR3 DNA: TGTGCCAGCAGCCTACCCGACTATGGCTACACCTTC. V is TRBV7-2 and J is TRBJ1-2; no reliable D call. The CDR3 is 12 amino acids. Between the trimmed V and J ends, which lost 5 bases and 3 bases, there was a span of 7 bases. The V gene's germline CDR1 is SGHTA and CDR2 FQGNSA.

The genes are TRBV4-1 and TRBJ2-7, with TRBD1 as a possible D gene (7 bases). Germline CDR1 is MGHRA and CDR2 is YSYEKL. This CDR3 spans 16 amino acids. V shed 3 bases and J shed 3 bases, with 18 bases lying between them. As DNA, the CDR3 is TGCGCCAGCAGCCAGAGCGCTCAGGGGGGTAACTACGAGCAGTACTTC. This codes for CASSQSAQGGNYEQYF.